This TCR beta chain was sequenced during a study of T cells in localized non-small cell lung cancer. Study observations and caveats: Analysis by sequencing included only one tumor region, so heterogeneity remains possible. A denser population of T cells in blood accompanied longer overall survival.

The CDR3 runs 14 residues. Germline V gives CDR1 SGHNT, CDR2 YENEEA. V was trimmed by 6 bases and J by 1 base, leaving 12 bases between them. To note about this clone: Its antigen is as yet unknown.

Sequencing was performed with immunoSEQ multiplex PCR; in TCRdb, only in-frame clones are kept and a portion is missing. The sample includes under 2,000 clones, 20% to 25% of them seen just once. The chain combines TRBV11-3 with TRBJ1-1; TRBD1 is a possible D gene (5 bases). The source was normal lung tissue next to the tumor, collected before any cancer treatment. The sequence was obtained from a woman aged 35 to 69 with stage I lung adenocarcinoma. The DNA for the CDR3 is TGTGCCAGCAGTCTCAGGGTCGGGAACACTGAAGCTTTCTTT. It is translated as CASSLRVGNTEAFF.